This is a list of T cell receptor beta chains from one sample in a study of spatial heterogeneity in lung cancer. TCRdb re-derived calls from the 5' RACE reads in MiXCR, one entry per CDR3 protein. This repertoire shows around 50,000 distinct CDR3 sequences, less than 9% found once; its top ten account for approximately 13%. The sequences come from PBMCs, collected at surgery. These receptor sequences come from a female donor with early-stage non-small cell lung cancer. The CDR3 runs from the conserved cysteine through the conserved F or W. The order of the fields is V gene, J gene, CDR3 protein.

v_gene: TRBV5-1
j_gene: TRBJ2-6
CDR3aa: CASSPGTGVSGANVLTF

v_gene: TRBV19
j_gene: TRBJ2-5
CDR3aa: CASSTGPRQETQYF

v_gene: TRBV6-2/TRBV6-3
j_gene: TRBJ1-4
CDR3aa: CASTRVEGQNNEKLFF

v_gene: TRBV7-2
j_gene: TRBJ2-3
CDR3aa: CASSLLPITDTQYF

v_gene: TRBV6-1
j_gene: TRBJ1-4
CDR3aa: CASSEHGRHAYEKLFF

v_gene: TRBV15
j_gene: TRBJ1-5
CDR3aa: CATSSPGRPGSGNQPQHF

v_gene: TRBV20-1
j_gene: TRBJ1-5
CDR3aa: CSARTGIDNQPQHF

v_gene: TRBV7-2
j_gene: TRBJ2-3
CDR3aa: CASSLIIRGQDTQYF

v_gene: TRBV7-7
j_gene: TRBJ2-3
CDR3aa: CASSPDRAADTQYF

v_gene: TRBV7-9
j_gene: TRBJ2-6
CDR3aa: CASSSVLSANVLTF

v_gene: TRBV20-1
j_gene: TRBJ2-5
CDR3aa: CSAGTGSMETQYF

v_gene: TRBV29-1
j_gene: TRBJ2-5
CDR3aa: CSVVVTQETQYF

v_gene: TRBV7-9
j_gene: TRBJ2-7
CDR3aa: CASSLAGQGFPYEQYF

v_gene: TRBV28
j_gene: TRBJ2-7
CDR3aa: CASIKGGSYEQYF

v_gene: TRBV19
j_gene: TRBJ2-3
CDR3aa: CASSSGGFTDTQYF

v_gene: TRBV19
j_gene: TRBJ2-7
CDR3aa: CASSGQGVHEQYF

v_gene: TRBV14
j_gene: TRBJ2-7
CDR3aa: CASSQASSGRAEQYF

v_gene: TRBV2
j_gene: TRBJ1-6
CDR3aa: CASSGDANSPLHF

v_gene: TRBV6-2/TRBV6-3
j_gene: TRBJ1-1
CDR3aa: CASSLWRGNTEAFF

v_gene: TRBV20-1
j_gene: TRBJ1-1
CDR3aa: CSASDPRDLATEAFF

v_gene: TRBV29-1
j_gene: TRBJ2-1
CDR3aa: CSTSGDEQFF

v_gene: TRBV19
j_gene: TRBJ2-1
CDR3aa: CASSPGTSGTYNEQFF

v_gene: TRBV4-3
j_gene: TRBJ1-5
CDR3aa: CASSQEWGGNQPQHF

v_gene: TRBV5-5
j_gene: TRBJ2-7
CDR3aa: CASSPSTLSYEQYF

v_gene: TRBV15
j_gene: TRBJ1-2
CDR3aa: CATSRDRGGHYGYTF

v_gene: TRBV12-3/TRBV12-4
j_gene: TRBJ1-5
CDR3aa: CASSVDRGQPQHF

v_gene: TRBV20-1
j_gene: TRBJ1-4
CDR3aa: CSARRNEKLFF

v_gene: TRBV11-2
j_gene: TRBJ1-2
CDR3aa: CASSLDSEIYGYTF

v_gene: TRBV19
j_gene: TRBJ2-1
CDR3aa: CASSSRGVNEQFF

v_gene: TRBV13
j_gene: TRBJ2-2
CDR3aa: CASSMWEIGELFF

v_gene: TRBV29-1
j_gene: TRBJ2-5
CDR3aa: CSVRGWQETQYF

v_gene: TRBV11-2
j_gene: TRBJ2-5
CDR3aa: CASSFRGGTLGETQYF

v_gene: TRBV5-1
j_gene: TRBJ1-3
CDR3aa: CASSQGQISSGNTIYF

v_gene: TRBV6-2/TRBV6-3
j_gene: TRBJ2-5
CDR3aa: CASGIETQYF

v_gene: TRBV20-1
j_gene: TRBJ2-1
CDR3aa: CSARAGTAYNEQFF

v_gene: TRBV7-2
j_gene: TRBJ2-1
CDR3aa: CASSLGTRSHNEQFF

v_gene: TRBV9
j_gene: TRBJ2-2
CDR3aa: CASSVAGTGSGELFF

v_gene: TRBV7-9
j_gene: TRBJ2-1
CDR3aa: CASSGLNSYNEQFF

v_gene: TRBV15
j_gene: TRBJ1-6
CDR3aa: CATSRDPTGVSPLHF

v_gene: TRBV5-1
j_gene: TRBJ2-4
CDR3aa: CASRSGNIQYF

v_gene: TRBV6-2/TRBV6-3
j_gene: TRBJ1-1
CDR3aa: CASLQPGHEAFF

v_gene: TRBV28
j_gene: TRBJ2-5
CDR3aa: CASSFPGGLGTQYF